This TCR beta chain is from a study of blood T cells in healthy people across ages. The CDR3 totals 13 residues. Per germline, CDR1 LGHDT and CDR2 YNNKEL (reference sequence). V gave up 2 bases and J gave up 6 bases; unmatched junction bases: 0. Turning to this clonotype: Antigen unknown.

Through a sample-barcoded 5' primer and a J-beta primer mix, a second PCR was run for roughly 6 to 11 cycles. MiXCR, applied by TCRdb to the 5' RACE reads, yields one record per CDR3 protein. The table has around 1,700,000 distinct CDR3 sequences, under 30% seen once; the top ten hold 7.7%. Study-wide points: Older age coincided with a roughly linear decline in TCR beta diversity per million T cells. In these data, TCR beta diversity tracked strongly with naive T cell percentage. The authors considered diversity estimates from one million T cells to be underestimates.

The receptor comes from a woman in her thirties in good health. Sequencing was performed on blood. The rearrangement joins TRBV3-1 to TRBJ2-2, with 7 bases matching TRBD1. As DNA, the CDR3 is TGTGCCAGCAGCCAACAGGGGGCCGGGGAGCTGTTTTTT. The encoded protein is CASSQQGAGELFF.